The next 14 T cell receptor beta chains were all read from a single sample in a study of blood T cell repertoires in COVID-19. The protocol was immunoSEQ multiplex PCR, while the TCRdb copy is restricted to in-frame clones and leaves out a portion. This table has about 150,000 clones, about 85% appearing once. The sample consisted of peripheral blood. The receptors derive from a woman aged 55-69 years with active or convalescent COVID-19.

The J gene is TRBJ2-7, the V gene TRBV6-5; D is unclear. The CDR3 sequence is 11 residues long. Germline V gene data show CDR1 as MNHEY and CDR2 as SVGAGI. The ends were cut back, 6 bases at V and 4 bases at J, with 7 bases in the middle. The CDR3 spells CASRNIYEQYF. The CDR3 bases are TGTGCCAGCAGAAACATTTACGAGCAGTACTTC.

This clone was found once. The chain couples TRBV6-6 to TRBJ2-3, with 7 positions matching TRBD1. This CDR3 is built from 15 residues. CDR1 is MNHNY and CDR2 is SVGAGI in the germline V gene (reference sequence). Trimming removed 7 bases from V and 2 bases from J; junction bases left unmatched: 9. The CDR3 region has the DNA TGTGCCAGCACCCCGGGGACAGCCTTCACAGATACGCAGTATTTT. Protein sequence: CASTPGTAFTDTQYF.

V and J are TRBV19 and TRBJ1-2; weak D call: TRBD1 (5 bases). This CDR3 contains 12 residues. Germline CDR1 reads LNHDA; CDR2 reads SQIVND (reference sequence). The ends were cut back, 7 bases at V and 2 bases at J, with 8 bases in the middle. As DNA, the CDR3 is TGTGCCAGTACCACAGGCAACTATGGCTACACCTTC. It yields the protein CASTTGNYGYTF.

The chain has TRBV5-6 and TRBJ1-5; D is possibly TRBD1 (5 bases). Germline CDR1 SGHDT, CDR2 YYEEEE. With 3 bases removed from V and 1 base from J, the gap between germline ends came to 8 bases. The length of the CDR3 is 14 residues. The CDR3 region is CASSWRDSNQPQHF. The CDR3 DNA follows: TGTGCCAGCAGCTGGAGGGACAGCAATCAGCCCCAGCATTTT.

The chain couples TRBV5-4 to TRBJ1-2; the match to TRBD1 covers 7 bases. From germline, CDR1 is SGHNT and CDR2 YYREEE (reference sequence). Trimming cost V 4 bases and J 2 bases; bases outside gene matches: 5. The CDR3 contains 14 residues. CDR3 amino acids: CASSNPTGNYGYTF. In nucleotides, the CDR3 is TGTGCCAGCAGCAATCCGACAGGGAACTATGGCTACACCTTC.

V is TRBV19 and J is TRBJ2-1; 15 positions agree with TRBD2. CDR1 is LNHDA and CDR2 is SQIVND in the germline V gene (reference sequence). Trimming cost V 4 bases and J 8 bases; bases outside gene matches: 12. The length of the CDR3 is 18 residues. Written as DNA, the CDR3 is TGTGCCAGTAGTACGGGACTAGCGGGGGGCTCATTTACGGATGAGCAGTTCTTC. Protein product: CASSTGLAGGSFTDEQFF.

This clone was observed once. The CDR3 DNA sequence: TGTGCCAGTAGGGGGACAGCCGGCTCCTACGAGCAGTACTTC. Its protein is CASRGTAGSYEQYF. V gene TRBV19 combines with J gene TRBJ2-7; 7 nucleotides match TRBD1. The junction had 5 bases not matched to a gene; V was cut back by 6 bases and J by 0 bases. The germline V gene encodes CDR1 LNHDA and CDR2 SQIVND (reference sequence). This CDR3 is built from 14 residues.

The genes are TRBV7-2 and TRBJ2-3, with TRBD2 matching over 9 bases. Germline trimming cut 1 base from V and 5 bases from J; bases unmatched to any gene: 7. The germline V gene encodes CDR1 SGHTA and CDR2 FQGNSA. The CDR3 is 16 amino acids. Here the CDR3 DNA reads TGTGCCAGCAGCTTAGGGCGGGGGGGGGTCGGAGATACGCAGTATTTT. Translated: CASSLGRGGVGDTQYF.

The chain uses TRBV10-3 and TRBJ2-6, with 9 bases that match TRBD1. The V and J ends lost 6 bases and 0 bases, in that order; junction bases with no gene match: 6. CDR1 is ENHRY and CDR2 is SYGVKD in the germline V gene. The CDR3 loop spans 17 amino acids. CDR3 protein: CAIRSDRGSSGANVLTF. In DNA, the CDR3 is TGTGCCATCAGATCGGACAGGGGCAGCTCTGGGGCCAACGTCCTGACTTTC.

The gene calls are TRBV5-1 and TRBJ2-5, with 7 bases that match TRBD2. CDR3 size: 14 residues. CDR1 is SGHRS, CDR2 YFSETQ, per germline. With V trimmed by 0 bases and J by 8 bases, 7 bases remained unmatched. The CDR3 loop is CASSLAAGEFTQYF. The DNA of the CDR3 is TGCGCCAGCAGCTTGGCTGCGGGGGAGTTTACCCAGTACTTC.

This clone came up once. In DNA, the CDR3 is TGTGCCAGCTCACCGTCGGGACAAGGTTTCTCCTACGAGCAGTACTTC. This sequence encodes CASSPSGQGFSYEQYF. V gene TRBV18 combines with J gene TRBJ2-7; a possible D gene is TRBD1 (6 bases). Per the germline V gene, CDR1 is KGHSH and CDR2 is LQKENI. V lost 3 bases, J lost 0 bases, and 15 bases lay in between. This CDR3 spans 16 amino acids.

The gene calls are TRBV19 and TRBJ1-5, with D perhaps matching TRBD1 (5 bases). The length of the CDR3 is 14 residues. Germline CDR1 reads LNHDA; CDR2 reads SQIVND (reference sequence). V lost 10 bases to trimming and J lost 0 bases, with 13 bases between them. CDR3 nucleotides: TGTGCCACATCCCCCAGGGATAGCAATCAGCCCCAGCATTTT. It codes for CATSPRDSNQPQHF. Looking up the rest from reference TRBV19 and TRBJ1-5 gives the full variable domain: DGGITQSPKYLFRKEGQNVTLSCEQNLNHDAMYWYRQDPGQGLRLIYYSQIVNDFQKGDIAEGYSVSREKKESFPLTVTSAQKNPTAFYLCATSPRDSNQPQHFGDGTRLSIL.

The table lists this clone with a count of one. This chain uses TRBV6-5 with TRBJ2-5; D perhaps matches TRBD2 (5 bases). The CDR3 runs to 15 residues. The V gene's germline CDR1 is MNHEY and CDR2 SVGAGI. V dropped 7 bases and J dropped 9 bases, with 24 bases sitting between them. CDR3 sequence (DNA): TGTGCCAGCAAACTCCGGGGAAGCCACGTATTGGCCCAGTACTTC. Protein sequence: CASKLRGSHVLAQYF.

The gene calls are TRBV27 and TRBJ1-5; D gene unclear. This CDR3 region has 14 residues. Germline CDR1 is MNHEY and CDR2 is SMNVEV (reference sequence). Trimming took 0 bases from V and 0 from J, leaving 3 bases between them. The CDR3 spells CASSLSGSNQPQHF. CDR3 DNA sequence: TGTGCCAGCAGTTTATCCGGTAGCAATCAGCCCCAGCATTTT.